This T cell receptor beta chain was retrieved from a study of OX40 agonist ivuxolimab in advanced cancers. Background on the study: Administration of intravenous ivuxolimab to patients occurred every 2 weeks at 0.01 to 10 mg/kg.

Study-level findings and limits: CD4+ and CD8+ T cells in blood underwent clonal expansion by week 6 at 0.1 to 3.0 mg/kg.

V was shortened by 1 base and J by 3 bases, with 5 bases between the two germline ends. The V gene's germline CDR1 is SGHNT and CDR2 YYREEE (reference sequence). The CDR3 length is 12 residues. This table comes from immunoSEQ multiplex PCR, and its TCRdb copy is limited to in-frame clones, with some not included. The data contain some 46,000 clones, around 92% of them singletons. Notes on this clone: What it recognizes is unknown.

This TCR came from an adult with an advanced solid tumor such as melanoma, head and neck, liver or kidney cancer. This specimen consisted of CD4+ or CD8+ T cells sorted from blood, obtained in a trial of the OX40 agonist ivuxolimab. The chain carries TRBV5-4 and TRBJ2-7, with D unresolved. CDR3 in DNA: TGTGCCAGCAGCTTGAGAGTCTACGAGCAGTACTTC. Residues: CASSLRVYEQYF.